This T cell receptor (beta chain) originates from a study of blood T cells in healthy people across ages. Next came a second PCR, run for roughly 6 to 11 cycles, which used a sample-barcoded 5' primer along with a J-beta primer mix. From the 5' RACE reads, TCRdb called clonotypes with MiXCR, one entry per CDR3 protein. The table includes 850,000 to 1,300,000 distinct CDR3 sequences, less than 50% detected once. The germline gives CDR1 DFQATT, CDR2 SNEGSKA (reference sequence). V lost 4 bases and J lost 4; bases outside the gene matches: 10. The CDR3 runs 16 residues. This clonotype was counted between two and nine times.

The specimen was blood. The V call is TRBV20-1, the J call TRBJ2-3; 11 bases align to TRBD2. This receptor was obtained from a woman in her fifties or sixties in good health. CDR3 sequence: CSATGLSSGRADTQYF. In DNA, the CDR3 is TGCAGTGCTACCGGTCTCAGTAGCGGGAGGGCAGATACGCAGTATTTT.